Listed below are T cell receptor beta chains from one sample, sequenced in a study of blood T cells in healthy people across ages. From the 5' RACE reads, TCRdb called clonotypes with MiXCR, one entry per CDR3 protein. The data contain some 1.8 million distinct CDR3 sequences, 35% to 50% of them singletons. The specimen was blood. These receptors were obtained from a human donor in good health. Each CDR3 is given with its conserved first and last residue. The D gene is left open where the match is weak. Not all rows give a size; the values are once, few, many and, for expanded clones, a class.

clone_size,d_call,v_call,j_call,cdr3_aa,cdr3_nt
once,TRBD1,TRBV28,TRBJ2-3,CASSGNRGVWLGTRYF,TGTGCCAGCAGTGGAAACAGGGGTGTATGGTTGGGTACGCGGTATTTT
.,.,TRBV15,TRBJ2-5,CATSRRQAETQYF,TGTGCCACCAGCAGAAGGCAGGCAGAGACCCAGTACTTC
many,TRBD1,TRBV5-6,TRBJ1-2,CASSTFRTGANYGYTF,TGTGCCAGCAGCACCTTTAGGACAGGGGCTAACTATGGCTACACCTTC
few,TRBD1,TRBV6-2/TRBV6-3,TRBJ1-1,CASSYSTAGGFEAFF,TGTGCCAGCAGTTACTCAACCGCAGGGGGCTTTGAAGCTTTCTTT
.,.,TRBV28,TRBJ1-5,CASSPTGFGQPQHF,TGTGCCAGCAGTCCCACAGGGTTTGGGCAGCCCCAGCATTTT
.,.,TRBV12-3/TRBV12-4,TRBJ2-7,CASRASMPVGDPYEQYF,TGTGCCAGCAGAGCGTCTATGCCGGTCGGGGACCCCTACGAGCAGTACTTC
.,TRBD2,TRBV7-3,TRBJ2-3,CASSLVASGGATDTQYF,TGTGCCAGCAGCTTAGTGGCTAGCGGGGGGGCCACAGATACGCAGTATTTT
.,TRBD2,TRBV7-2,TRBJ2-3,CASSLVAGRGPTDTQYF,TGTGCCAGCAGCTTAGTAGCGGGGAGAGGGCCCACAGATACGCAGTATTTT
.,TRBD1,TRBV7-9,TRBJ1-4,CASSLQGQINEKLFF,TGTGCCAGCAGCTTGCAGGGACAGATTAATGAAAAACTGTTTTTT
.,TRBD2,TRBV20-1,TRBJ2-5,CSARLAGGLGETQYF,TGCAGTGCTAGATTAGCGGGGGGGCTCGGGGAGACCCAGTACTTC
.,.,TRBV5-1,TRBJ2-1,CASSLVDSFSYNEQFF,TGCGCCAGCAGCTTGGTCGACAGTTTCTCCTACAATGAGCAGTTCTTC
.,.,TRBV10-3,TRBJ2-5,CAISENREETQYF,TGTGCCATCAGTGAGAACAGGGAGGAGACCCAGTACTTC